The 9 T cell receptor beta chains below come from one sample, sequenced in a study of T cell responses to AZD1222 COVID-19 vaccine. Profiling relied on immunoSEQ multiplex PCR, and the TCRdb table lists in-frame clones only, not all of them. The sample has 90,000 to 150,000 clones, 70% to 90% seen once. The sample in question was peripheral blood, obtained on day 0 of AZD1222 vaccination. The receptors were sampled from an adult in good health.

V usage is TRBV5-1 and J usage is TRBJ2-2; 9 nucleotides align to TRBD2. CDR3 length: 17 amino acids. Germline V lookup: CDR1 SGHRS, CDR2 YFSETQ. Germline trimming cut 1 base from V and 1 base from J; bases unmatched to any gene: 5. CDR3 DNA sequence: TGCGCCAGCAGCTTGCCAAGCGGGGGGCTGAACACCGGGGAGCTGTTTTTT. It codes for CASSLPSGGLNTGELFF.

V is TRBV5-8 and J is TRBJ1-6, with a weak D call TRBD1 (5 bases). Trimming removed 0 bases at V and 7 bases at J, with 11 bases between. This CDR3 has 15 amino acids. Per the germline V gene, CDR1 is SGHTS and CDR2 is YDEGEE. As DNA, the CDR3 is TGTGCCAGCAGCTTGGGACAGTTACTCAATTCACCCCTCCACTTT. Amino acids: CASSLGQLLNSPLHF.

This CDR3 is CASSESGGNTEAFF. The CDR3 DNA follows: TGTGCCAGCAGTGAATCGGGGGGCAACACTGAAGCTTTCTTT. The rearrangement joins TRBV6-1 to TRBJ1-1; perhaps TRBD1 as D (6 bases). The CDR3 contains 14 residues. Trimming removed 2 bases from V and 2 bases from J, with 9 bases in between. Germline V gene data show CDR1 as MNHNS and CDR2 as SASEGT.

DNA of the CDR3: TGTGCCAGCAGTTACAACCCCGGGACGGAAGCTTTCTTT. Translating gives CASSYNPGTEAFF. The chain combines TRBV6-5 with TRBJ1-1, with D possibly being TRBD1 (5 bases). Germline-derived CDR1 and CDR2 are MNHEY and SVGAGI. Trimming took 2 bases from V and 8 from J, leaving 12 bases between them. This CDR3 spans 13 amino acids.

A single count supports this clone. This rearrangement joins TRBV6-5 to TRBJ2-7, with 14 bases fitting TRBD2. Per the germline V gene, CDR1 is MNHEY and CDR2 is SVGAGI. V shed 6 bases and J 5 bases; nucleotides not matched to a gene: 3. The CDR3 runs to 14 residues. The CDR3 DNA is TGTGCCAGCAGGGGGACTAGCGGGGGCGACGAGCAGTACTTC. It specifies CASRGTSGGDEQYF.

The CDR3: CASSQSRENTEAFF. The CDR3 coding sequence is TGCGCCAGCAGCCAAAGCAGGGAGAACACTGAAGCTTTCTTT. The genes are TRBV4-3 and TRBJ1-1; TRBD1 is a possible D gene (5 bases). V shed 2 bases and J shed 1 base, with 8 bases lying between them. CDR3 length: 14 residues. The germline CDR1 and CDR2 sequences are LGHNA and YSLEER.

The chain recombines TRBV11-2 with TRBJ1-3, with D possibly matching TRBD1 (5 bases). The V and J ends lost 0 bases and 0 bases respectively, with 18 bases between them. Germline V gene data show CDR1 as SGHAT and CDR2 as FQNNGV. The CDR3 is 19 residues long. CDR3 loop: CASSLEDAGTPLSGNTIYF. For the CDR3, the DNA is TGTGCCAGCAGCTTAGAAGATGCAGGGACCCCGCTCTCTGGAAACACCATATATTTT.

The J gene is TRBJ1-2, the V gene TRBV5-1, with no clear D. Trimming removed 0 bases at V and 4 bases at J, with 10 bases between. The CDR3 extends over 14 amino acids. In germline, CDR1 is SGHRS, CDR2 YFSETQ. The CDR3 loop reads CASSLAGTGYGYTF. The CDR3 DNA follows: TGCGCCAGCAGCTTGGCAGGCACCGGCTATGGCTACACCTTC. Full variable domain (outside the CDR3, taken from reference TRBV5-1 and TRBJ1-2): KAGVTQTPRYLIKTRGQQVTLSCSPISGHRSVSWYQQTPGQGLQFLFEYFSETQRNKGNFPGRFSGRQFSNSRSEMNVSTLELGDSALYLCASSLAGTGYGYTFGSGTRLTVV.

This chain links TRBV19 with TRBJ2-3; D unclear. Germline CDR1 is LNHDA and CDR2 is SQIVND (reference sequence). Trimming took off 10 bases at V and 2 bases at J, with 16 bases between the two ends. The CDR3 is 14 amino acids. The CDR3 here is CATQGPKDTDTQYF. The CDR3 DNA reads TGTGCCACACAAGGACCGAAGGACACAGATACGCAGTATTTT.